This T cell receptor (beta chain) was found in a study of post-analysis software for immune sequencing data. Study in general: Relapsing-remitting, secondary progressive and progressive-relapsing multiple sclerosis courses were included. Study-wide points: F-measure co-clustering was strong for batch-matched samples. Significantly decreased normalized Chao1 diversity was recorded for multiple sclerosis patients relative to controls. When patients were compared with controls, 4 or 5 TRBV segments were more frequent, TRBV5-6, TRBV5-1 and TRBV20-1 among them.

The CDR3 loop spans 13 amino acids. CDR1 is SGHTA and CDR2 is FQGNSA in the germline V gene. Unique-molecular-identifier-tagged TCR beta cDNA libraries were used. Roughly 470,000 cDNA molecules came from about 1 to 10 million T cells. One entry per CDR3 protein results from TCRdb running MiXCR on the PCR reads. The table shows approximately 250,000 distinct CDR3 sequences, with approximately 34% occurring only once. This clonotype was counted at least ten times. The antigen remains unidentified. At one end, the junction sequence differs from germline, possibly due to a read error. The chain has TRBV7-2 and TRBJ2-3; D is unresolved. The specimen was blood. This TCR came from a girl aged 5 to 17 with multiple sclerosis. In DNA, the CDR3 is TGCGCCAGCAGCTTGAAAGGTACAGATACGCAGTATTTT. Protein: CASSLKGTDTQYF.